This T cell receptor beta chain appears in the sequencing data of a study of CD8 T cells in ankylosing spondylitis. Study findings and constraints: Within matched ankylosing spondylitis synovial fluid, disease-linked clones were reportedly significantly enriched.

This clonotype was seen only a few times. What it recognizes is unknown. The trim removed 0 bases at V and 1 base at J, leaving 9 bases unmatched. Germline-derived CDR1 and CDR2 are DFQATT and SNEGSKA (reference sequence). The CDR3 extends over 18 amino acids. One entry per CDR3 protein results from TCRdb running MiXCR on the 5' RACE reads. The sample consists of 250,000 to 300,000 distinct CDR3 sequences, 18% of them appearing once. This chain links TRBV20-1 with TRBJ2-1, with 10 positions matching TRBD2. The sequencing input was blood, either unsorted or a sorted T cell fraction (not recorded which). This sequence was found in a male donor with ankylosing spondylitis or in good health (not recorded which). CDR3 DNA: TGCAGTGCTAGAGATGGGGCTAGCGGGAGACCTTCCTACAATGAGCAGTTCTTC. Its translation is CSARDGASGRPSYNEQFF.